What follows describes a single TCR beta chain. Its antigen is as yet unknown. This sample was included in a study of response to subunit inactivated influenza vaccine. V was trimmed by 6 bases and J by 0 bases, leaving 12 bases between them. Germline assignment: CDR1 LGHDT and CDR2 YNNKEL (reference sequence). This CDR3 is built from 14 residues. The study, taken as a whole, reports: Authors suggested few new T cells are recruited by each seasonal influenza vaccination.

MiXCR was run by TCRdb on the RT-PCR reads, yielding one entry per CDR3 protein. Of over 800,000 distinct CDR3 sequences in the sample, over 20% are singletons; the top ten hold roughly a tenth. The receptor was isolated from a man aged 45-60 years who received an inactivated influenza vaccine. Sample: PBMCs from blood, taken 5 days after vaccination. The rearrangement links TRBV3-1 to TRBJ2-7, with D unclear. CDR3 sequence (DNA): TGTGCCAGCAGAATGGGGTTCTCCTCCTACGAGCAGTACTTC. This gives the protein CASRMGFSSYEQYF.